One and the same sample provided the 18 T cell receptor beta chains below, sequenced in a study of identical twins. MiXCR was run by TCRdb on the 5' RACE reads, yielding one entry per CDR3 protein. The sample lists 350,000 to 600,000 distinct CDR3 sequences, around 14% seen once, with roughly 0.5% in the top ten. These data also featured in a second study, about yellow fever vaccine responses in identical twins.

The sequenced sample consisted of CD4+ T cells sorted from blood. Receptors originate from a woman aged 18-30 years in good health.

In this sample, this clonotype turned up a few times. The chain is built from TRBV7-9 and TRBJ1-5; D might be TRBD1 (6 bases). With 8 bases removed from V and 9 bases from J, the gap between germline ends came to 11 bases. Germline V gives CDR1 SEHNR, CDR2 FQNEAQ (reference sequence). There are 11 residues in the CDR3. CDR3 bases: TGTGCCAGCGGTCTACAGGGGCCCCAGCATTTT. This translates into CASGLQGPQHF.

This chain connects TRBV5-1 to TRBJ2-7; D is tentatively TRBD1 or TRBD2 (5 bases each). CDR3 length: 16 residues. Trimming cost V 3 bases and J 0 bases, with 16 bases left between them. In germline, CDR1 is SGHRS, CDR2 YFSETQ. The CDR3 loop reads CASSWDGPGSSYEQYF. The CDR3 nucleotides are TGCGCCAGCAGCTGGGATGGCCCAGGGAGCTCCTACGAGCAGTACTTC. Full variable domain (outside the CDR3, taken from reference TRBV5-1 and TRBJ2-7): KAGVTQTPRYLIKTRGQQVTLSCSPISGHRSVSWYQQTPGQGLQFLFEYFSETQRNKGNFPGRFSGRQFSNSRSEMNVSTLELGDSALYLCASSWDGPGSSYEQYFGPGTRLTVT.

This clonotype was detected only a few times. The chain couples TRBV28 to TRBJ2-3; TRBD1 or TRBD2 may be the D gene (6 bases each). V dropped 3 bases and J dropped 2 bases, with 21 bases sitting between them. Germline V gives CDR1 MDHEN, CDR2 SYDVKM. This CDR3 region has 18 residues. CDR3 sequence: CASSFSLGQAGLTDTQYF. The CDR3 DNA follows: TGTGCCAGCAGTTTCTCACTGGGACAAGCGGGCCTCACAGATACGCAGTATTTT.

The chain uses TRBV7-9 and TRBJ2-7; a possible D gene is TRBD2 (5 bases). V was cut by 1 base and J by 5 bases, with 15 bases left in between. This CDR3 is built from 15 residues. Germline-derived CDR1 and CDR2 are SEHNR and FQNEAQ (reference sequence). The CDR3 loop reads CASSLGRRTGDEQYF. The CDR3 region has the DNA TGTGCCAGCAGCTTAGGGAGGCGTACGGGCGACGAGCAGTACTTC. The whole variable domain, remainder taken from reference TRBV7-9 and TRBJ2-7, is DTGVSQNPRHKITKRGQNVTFRCDPISEHNRLYWYRQTLGQGPEFLTYFQNEAQLEKSRLLSDRFSAERPKGSFSTLEIQRTEQGDSAMYLCASSLGRRTGDEQYFGPGTRLTVT.

This clonotype was observed a few times. This chain uses TRBV7-9 with TRBJ2-2; D gene uncertain. Germline CDR1 reads SEHNR; CDR2 reads FQNEAQ (reference sequence). CDR3 size: 14 residues. V was trimmed by 1 base and J by 6 bases, leaving 9 bases between them. The CDR3 nucleotides are TGTGCCAGCAGCTTAGTCCTTCCGGCCGGGGAGCTGTTTTTT. Encoded protein: CASSLVLPAGELFF.

The V gene is TRBV5-1, the J gene TRBJ2-2; no clear D. Trimming took off 0 bases at V and 3 bases at J, with 12 bases between the two ends. CDR1 and CDR2 (germline): SGHRS, YFSETQ. There are 16 residues in the CDR3. CDR3: CASSLVPGSDTGELFF. CDR3 bases: TGCGCCAGCAGCTTGGTACCGGGTTCAGACACCGGGGAGCTGTTTTTT.

This clonotype has a handful of counts. The chain has TRBV7-2 and TRBJ2-2; the D gene is possibly TRBD2 (6 bases). Germline loops: CDR1 SGHTA, CDR2 FQGNSA. V was trimmed by 1 base and J by 4 bases, leaving 10 bases between them. The CDR3 consists of 15 residues. CDR3: CASSLDGRFTGELFF. CDR3 nucleotides: TGTGCCAGCAGCTTAGACGGGAGATTCACCGGGGAGCTGTTTTTT. Based on the CDR3 plus reference TRBV7-2 and TRBJ2-2, the full variable domain is GAGVSQSPSNKVTEKGKDVELRCDPISGHTALYWYRQSLGQGLEFLIYFQGNSAPDKSGLPSDRFSAERTGGSVSTLTIQRTQQEDSAVYLCASSLDGRFTGELFFGEGSRLTVL.

This clonotype has more than one count but fewer than ten. This chain connects TRBV6-2 or TRBV6-3 to TRBJ1-1, with D hard to call. This CDR3 comprises 15 residues. V lost 7 bases and J 1 base, leaving 16 bases between the germline ends. The germline CDR1 and CDR2 sequences are MNHEY and SVGEGT. The DNA for the CDR3 is TGTGCCAGCACCAGAAGGGTGGCGGGGAACACTGAAGCTTTCTTT. Translation: CASTRRVAGNTEAFF.

There are a few counts of this clonotype. This chain uses TRBV7-2 with TRBJ2-1, with 7 bases that match TRBD1. The trim removed 1 base at V and 0 bases at J, leaving 6 bases unmatched. The CDR3 extends over 17 amino acids. Looked up from germline, CDR1 is SGHTA and CDR2 is FQGNSA. The CDR3 here is CASSLGVGDSSYNEQFF. CDR3 bases: TGTGCCAGCAGCTTAGGGGTCGGGGACAGCTCCTACAATGAGCAGTTCTTC.

V is TRBV6-6 and J is TRBJ2-7; D is uncertain. In germline, CDR1 is MNHNY, CDR2 SVGAGI (reference sequence). V was pared by 6 bases and J by 6 bases, with 9 bases between. The CDR3 totals 11 residues. CDR3 in amino acids: CASRKESEQYF. DNA of the CDR3: TGTGCCAGCAGGAAGGAAAGCGAGCAGTACTTC.

This chain joins TRBV12-3 or TRBV12-4 and TRBJ1-5; D is uncertain. V shed 6 bases and J shed 3 bases, with 12 bases lying between them. The CDR3 sequence is 14 residues long. The DNA for the CDR3 is TGTGCCAGCAGGCCCGCCGGGGACAATCAGCCCCAGCATTTT. Its protein product is CASRPAGDNQPQHF.

This sequence joins TRBV5-1 and TRBJ2-3; 13 nucleotides line up with TRBD2. The CDR3 extends over 17 amino acids. CDR1 is SGHRS and CDR2 is YFSETQ in the germline V gene. Trimming removed 0 bases from V and 6 bases from J; junction bases left unmatched: 7. The CDR3 nucleotides are TGCGCCAGCAGCTTGGATGGGACTAGCGGGACCGCGGATACGCAGTATTTT. It yields the protein CASSLDGTSGTADTQYF.

The sample holds a few counts of this clonotype. The chain carries TRBV5-1 and TRBJ1-1; D is unresolved. The CDR3 is 15 residues long. V shed 2 bases and J shed 2 bases, with 13 bases lying between them. The germline V gene encodes CDR1 SGHRS and CDR2 YFSETQ. CDR3 sequence: CASSLGFGLNTEAFF. CDR3 bases: TGCGCCAGCAGCTTAGGGTTCGGACTCAACACTGAAGCTTTCTTT.

This clonotype was seen a few times. The gene calls are TRBV5-1 and TRBJ2-5, with D tentatively TRBD1 (5 bases). CDR3 length: 15 amino acids. The V and J ends lost 4 bases and 3 bases respectively, with 16 bases between them. The germline V gene encodes CDR1 SGHRS and CDR2 YFSETQ. The CDR3 DNA reads TGCGCCAGCAGCCAAGGAAGGGGCCGGGAAGAGACCCAGTACTTC. Translated, it gives CASSQGRGREETQYF.

This clonotype has a handful of counts. This chain connects TRBV6-5 to TRBJ2-3, with D unclear. Germline V lookup: CDR1 MNHEY, CDR2 SVGAGI. Trimming removed 4 bases from V and 2 bases from J, with 13 bases in between. This CDR3 is 15 amino acids long. The CDR3 nucleotides read TGTGCCAGCAGTTTGACTCTAAGGGACACAGATACGCAGTATTTT. It encodes CASSLTLRDTDTQYF.

In this sample, this clonotype turned up many times. The rearrangement uses TRBV5-6 and TRBJ1-2, with 10 bases fitting TRBD1. In germline, CDR1 is SGHDT, CDR2 YYEEEE. V lost 4 bases to trimming and J lost 4 bases; unmatched junction nucleotides: 4. The CDR3 runs 14 residues. The CDR3 coding sequence is TGTGCCAGCAGCGAGACAGGGGGCGCCTATGGCTACACCTTC. Protein product: CASSETGGAYGYTF.

Comments on this clonotype: Just one base apart from a much larger clone, this may be a read error. The chain links TRBV20-1 to TRBJ2-3, with 7 bases that match TRBD1. The CDR3 has 16 residues. The V gene's germline CDR1 is DFQATT and CDR2 SNEGSKA (reference sequence). Trimming cost V 6 bases and J 5 bases; bases outside gene matches: 17. The CDR3 region has the DNA TGCAGTGCGAAAGATATCGACAGGGCTTCGGGAGATACGCAGTATTTT. Its protein is CSAKDIDRASGDTQYF.

The chain joins TRBV10-3 to TRBJ2-1, with 8 bases matching TRBD2. Germline CDR1 is ENHRY and CDR2 is SYGVKD. Unmatched junction bases numbered 10, after V lost 0 bases and J lost 0 bases. CDR3 length equals 19 residues. The CDR3 region has the DNA TGTGCCATCAGTGAGTCGCGGCTAGCGGGCCCGAGCTCCTACAATGAGCAGTTCTTC. This encodes CAISESRLAGPSSYNEQFF.